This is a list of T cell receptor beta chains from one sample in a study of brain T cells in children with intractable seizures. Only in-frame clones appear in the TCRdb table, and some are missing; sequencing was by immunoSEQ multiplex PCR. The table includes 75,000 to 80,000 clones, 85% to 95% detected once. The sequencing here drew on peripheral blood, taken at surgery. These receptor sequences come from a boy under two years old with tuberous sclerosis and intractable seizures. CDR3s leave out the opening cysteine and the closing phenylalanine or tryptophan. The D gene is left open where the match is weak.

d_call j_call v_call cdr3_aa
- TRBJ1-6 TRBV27 ASSFAKRPFYSNSPLH
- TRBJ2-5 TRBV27 ASSLKWDFQETQY
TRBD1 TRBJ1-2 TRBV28 ASTQTTGASNYGYT
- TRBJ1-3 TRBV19 ASSEVLSSGNTIY
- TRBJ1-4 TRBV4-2 ASSQESAGGEKLF
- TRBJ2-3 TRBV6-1 ASSESLGQGTDTQY
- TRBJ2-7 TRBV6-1 ASSATSDASFYEQY
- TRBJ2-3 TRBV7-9 ASSFWRGYLTDTQY
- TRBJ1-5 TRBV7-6 ASSFRAQGNQPQH
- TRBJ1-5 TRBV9 ASSVERVMTGRGIRSNQPQH
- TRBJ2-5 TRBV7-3 ASSPDRQETQY
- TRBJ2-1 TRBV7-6 ASSLGGVFSYNEQF
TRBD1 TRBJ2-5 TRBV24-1 ATSDLRDRQETQY
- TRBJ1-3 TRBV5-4 ASFGGSGNTIY
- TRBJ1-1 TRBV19 ASSINFLRGTESAEAF
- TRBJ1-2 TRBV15 ATSSRQTPSYGYT
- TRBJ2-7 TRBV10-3 AISDEALAYEQY
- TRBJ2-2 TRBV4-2 ASSQRTLNTGELF
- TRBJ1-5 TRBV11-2 ASSLTLGAQH
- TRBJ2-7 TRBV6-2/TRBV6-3 ASSYSNLMAGEQY
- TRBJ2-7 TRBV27 ASSLEQGVGEQY
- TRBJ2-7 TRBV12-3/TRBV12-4 ASSLEEDYEQY
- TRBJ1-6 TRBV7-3 ASSLLGGYNSPLH
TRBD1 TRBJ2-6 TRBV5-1 ASSNPTGGVSGANVLT
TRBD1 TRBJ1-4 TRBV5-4 ASSLGTGDEKLF
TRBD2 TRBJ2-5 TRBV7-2 ASSLKSSGGPFQETQY
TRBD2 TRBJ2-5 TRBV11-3 ASSSHSGSRGETQY
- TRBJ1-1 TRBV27 ASSLGGRMNTEAF
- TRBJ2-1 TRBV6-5 ASSFLAASFDNEQF
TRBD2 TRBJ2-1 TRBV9 ASSRLRLAGGGDEQF
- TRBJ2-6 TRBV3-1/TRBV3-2 ASSHSSGANVLT
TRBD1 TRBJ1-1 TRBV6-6 ASRGQGGAGTEAF
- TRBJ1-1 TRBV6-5 ASSYNLDSMNTEAF
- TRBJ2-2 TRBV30 AWNGAGELF
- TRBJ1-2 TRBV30 ALRGDFPDRDYGYT
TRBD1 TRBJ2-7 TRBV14 ASSQNPGGYEQY
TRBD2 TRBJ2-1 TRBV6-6 ASRQTSGPVHEQF
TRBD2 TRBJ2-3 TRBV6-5 ASSWTSDRDTQY
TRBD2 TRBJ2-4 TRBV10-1 ASSESASGGVAKNIQY
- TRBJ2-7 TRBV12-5 ASGLGIGSRSVYEQY
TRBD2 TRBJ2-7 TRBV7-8 ASSLLAGLSYEQY
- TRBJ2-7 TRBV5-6 ASSLDPGASAYEQY
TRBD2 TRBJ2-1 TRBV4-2 ASSQVAGVRNEQF
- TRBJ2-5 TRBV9 ASGGAYQETQY
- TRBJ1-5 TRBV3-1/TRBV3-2 ASSQGPQPQH
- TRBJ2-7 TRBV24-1 ATSDNTAYEQY
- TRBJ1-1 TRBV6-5 ASSYYTEAF
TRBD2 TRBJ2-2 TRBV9 ASTSGGGTGELF
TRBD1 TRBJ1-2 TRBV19 ASSIVGTGPPGYT
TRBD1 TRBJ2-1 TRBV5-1 ASSGTGTGENEQF
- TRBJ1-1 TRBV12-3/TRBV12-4 ASGRYTEAF
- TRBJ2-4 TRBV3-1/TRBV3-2 ASSQGGVNIQY
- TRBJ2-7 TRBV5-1 ASSLARDSYEQY
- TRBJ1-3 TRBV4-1 ASSQGNGQLTGTSGNTIY